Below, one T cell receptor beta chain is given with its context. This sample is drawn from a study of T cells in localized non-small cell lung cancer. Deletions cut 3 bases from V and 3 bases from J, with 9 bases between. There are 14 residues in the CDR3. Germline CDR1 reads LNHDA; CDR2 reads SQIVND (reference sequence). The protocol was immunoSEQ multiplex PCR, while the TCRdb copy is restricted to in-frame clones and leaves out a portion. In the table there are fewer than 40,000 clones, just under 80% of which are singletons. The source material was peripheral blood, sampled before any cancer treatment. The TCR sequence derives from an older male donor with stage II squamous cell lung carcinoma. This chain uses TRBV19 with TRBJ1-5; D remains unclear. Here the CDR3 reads CASSIRGDNQPQHF. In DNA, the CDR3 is TGTGCCAGTAGTATTCGGGGAGACAATCAGCCCCAGCATTTT. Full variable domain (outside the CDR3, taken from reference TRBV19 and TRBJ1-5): DGGITQSPKYLFRKEGQNVTLSCEQNLNHDAMYWYRQDPGQGLRLIYYSQIVNDFQKGDIAEGYSVSREKKESFPLTVTSAQKNPTAFYLCASSIRGDNQPQHFGDGTRLSIL.